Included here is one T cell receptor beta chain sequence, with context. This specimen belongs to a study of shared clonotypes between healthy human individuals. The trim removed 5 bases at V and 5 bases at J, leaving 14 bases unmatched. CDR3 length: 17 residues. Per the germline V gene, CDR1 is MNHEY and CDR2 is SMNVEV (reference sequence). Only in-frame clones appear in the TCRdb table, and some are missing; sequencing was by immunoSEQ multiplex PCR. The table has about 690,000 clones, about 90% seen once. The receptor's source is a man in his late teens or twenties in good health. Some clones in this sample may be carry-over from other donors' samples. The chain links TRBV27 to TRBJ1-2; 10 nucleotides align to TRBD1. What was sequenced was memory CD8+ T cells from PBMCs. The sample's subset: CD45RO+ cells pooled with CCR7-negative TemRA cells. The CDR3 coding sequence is TGTGCCAGCAGTCCATTCGGACAGGGGGGTCCTCTTTATGGCTACACCTTC. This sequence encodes CASSPFGQGGPLYGYTF.